Following are 32 T cell receptor beta chains from one sample sequenced in a study of CD8+ T cells in alopecia areata. The treatment was: oral pan-JAK inhibitor, 5-10 mg twice daily. Isolated RNA was reverse transcribed into cDNA used as the sequencing template. Sequenced by immunoSEQ multiplex PCR; TCRdb stores in-frame clones only, minus some. The sample has around 140,000 clones; 50% to 65% are singletons. Sequencing used CD8+ T cells sorted from blood, obtained at week 4, from a patient treated with tofacitinib. The receptors were gathered from a human donor with alopecia areata.

This clone was detected once. V is TRBV9 and J is TRBJ2-5; 9 bases are a match to TRBD2. J lost 5 bases, V lost 3 bases, and 8 bases had no gene match. This CDR3 comprises 15 residues. Per the germline V gene, CDR1 is SGDLS and CDR2 is YYNGEE. The CDR3: CASSAGTSMGETQYF. Written as DNA, the CDR3 is TGTGCCAGCAGCGCCGGGACTAGCATGGGGGAGACCCAGTACTTC.

V and J are TRBV7-8 and TRBJ2-1; D call uncertain. CDR1 is SGHVS and CDR2 is FQNEAQ in the germline V gene. This CDR3 is 13 amino acids long. V lost 6 bases and J lost 6, with 12 bases in between. The chain's CDR3 is CASSGYTGNEQFF. CDR3 DNA: TGTGCCAGCAGTGGATACACGGGCAATGAGCAGTTCTTC.

This chain links TRBV4-2 with TRBJ2-2; possibly TRBD1 for D (6 bases). The CDR3 runs to 13 residues. In germline, CDR1 is LGHNA, CDR2 YNFKEQ. Trimming left V 2 bases short and J 8 bases short, with 9 bases between. The CDR3 DNA follows: TGTGCCAGCAGCCAACCACAGGGAGGGGAGCTGTTTTTT. It translates to CASSQPQGGELFF.

The rearrangement uses TRBV29-1 and TRBJ2-1; tentatively, D is TRBD1 (6 bases). Trimming cost V 3 bases and J 7 bases, with 7 bases left between them. The V gene's germline CDR1 is SQVTM and CDR2 ANQGSEA. CDR3 length equals 11 residues. Here the CDR3 reads CSVEQGNEQFF. The CDR3 DNA reads TGCAGCGTTGAGCAGGGGAATGAGCAGTTCTTC.

This sequence joins TRBV5-6 and TRBJ1-1; D is ambiguous. Germline values: CDR1 SGHDT, CDR2 YYEEEE. V was shortened by 4 bases and J by 5 bases, with 9 bases between the two germline ends. The CDR3 covers 12 residues. CDR3 nucleotides: TGTGCCAGCAGCGGAAGGGCGACTGAAGCTTTCTTT. This codes for CASSGRATEAFF.

Only one count was recorded for this clone. Written as DNA, the CDR3 is TGCGCCAGCAGCTTCATGGGGCAGAAGATGGAGACCCAGTACTTC. It translates to CASSFMGQKMETQYF. J is TRBJ2-5 and V is TRBV5-1; D might be TRBD1 (5 bases). Germline loops: CDR1 SGHRS, CDR2 YFSETQ. The CDR3 consists of 15 residues. With 2 bases removed from V and 5 bases from J, the gap between germline ends came to 16 bases.

V gene TRBV30 combines with J gene TRBJ2-4; D is ambiguous. The V and J ends lost 7 bases and 6 bases respectively, with 22 bases between them. The germline V gene encodes CDR1 GTSNPN and CDR2 SVGIG (reference sequence). This CDR3 has 15 amino acids. CDR3 amino acids: CAFALLPRVANIQYF. CDR3 nucleotides: TGTGCCTTCGCCTTACTCCCAAGGGTGGCAAACATTCAGTACTTC. Complete variable domain (other parts from reference TRBV30 and TRBJ2-4): SQTIHQWPATLVQPVGSPLSLECTVEGTSNPNLYWYRQAAGRGLQLLFYSVGIGQISSEVPQNLSASRPQDRQFILSSKKLLLSDSGFYLCAFALLPRVANIQYFGAGTRLSVL.

This chain links TRBV23-1 with TRBJ1-5; TRBD1 might be the D (5 bases). Being an ORF, TRBV23-1 has a function that is uncertain. The CDR3 loop spans 11 amino acids. V lost 7 bases and J lost 7, with 8 bases in between. The CDR3 bases are TGCGCCAGCAACAGGTGGCAGCCCCAGCATTTT. Translated: CASNRWQPQHF.

This clone was counted only a few times. The rearrangement links TRBV6-5 to TRBJ2-2, with D unresolved. The V end was cut by 7 bases, the J end by 5 bases, with 14 bases between. Looked up from germline, CDR1 is MNHEY and CDR2 is SVGAGI. The CDR3 has 14 residues. CDR3 loop: CASNPLWSTGELFF. CDR3 sequence (DNA): TGTGCCAGCAATCCCCTTTGGAGTACCGGGGAGCTGTTTTTT.

The rearrangement uses TRBV5-6 and TRBJ2-7; D possibly corresponds to TRBD1 (5 bases). The CDR3 runs 15 residues. The ends were cut back, 4 bases at V and 1 base at J, with 15 bases in the middle. Germline V gene data show CDR1 as SGHDT and CDR2 as YYEEEE. CDR3 in DNA: TGTGCCAGCAGCGGGGCGGACACGGATTCCTACGAGCAGTACTTC. This sequence encodes CASSGADTDSYEQYF.

This clone turned up a few times. Here the CDR3 reads CASSYSGTDLYF. CDR3 in DNA: TGCGCCAGCAGCTATTCCGGGACAGACTTATACTTC. The chain links TRBV5-1 to TRBJ2-7; 7 nucleotides agree with TRBD1. CDR1 and CDR2 from the germline V gene are SGHRS and YFSETQ. The V gene end was trimmed by 3 bases and the J gene end by 13 bases; junction bases not matched to a gene: 10. The CDR3 is 12 residues long.

This clone was recorded only once. CDR3 loop: CASSRLQEETQYF. In DNA, the CDR3 is TGTGCCAGCAGCCGCTTGCAAGAGGAGACCCAGTACTTC. This rearrangement joins TRBV13 to TRBJ2-5; D is unresolved. This CDR3 contains 13 residues. Germline V gene data show CDR1 as PRHDT and CDR2 as FYEKMQ (reference sequence). V lost 5 bases and J 5 bases, leaving 12 bases between the germline ends.

The gene calls are TRBV30 and TRBJ1-1; D perhaps matches TRBD1 (5 bases). V lost 2 bases, J lost 7 bases, and 11 bases lay in between. This CDR3 has 12 residues. Germline V gives CDR1 GTSNPN, CDR2 SVGIG (reference sequence). CDR3 DNA sequence: TGTGCCTGGAGTCTACAACAGGTTGAAGCTTTCTTT. Encoded protein: CAWSLQQVEAFF.

This clone was seen just once. This chain links TRBV5-1 with TRBJ2-7; TRBD2 matches at 10 bases. V was clipped by 0 bases and J by 2 bases; unmatched bases: 11. Germline loops: CDR1 SGHRS, CDR2 YFSETQ. The CDR3 contains 18 residues. The CDR3: CASSLAKRTSGKPYEQYF. The CDR3 DNA reads TGCGCCAGCAGCTTGGCCAAGCGGACTAGCGGAAAGCCCTACGAGCAGTACTTC.

The J gene is TRBJ2-7, the V gene TRBV25-1; no firm D call. V lost 2 bases to trimming and J lost 3 bases, with 5 bases between them. The germline V gene has CDR1 MGHDK and CDR2 SYGVNS. The CDR3 runs to 12 residues. The CDR3 sequence is CASSEDGYEQYF. The CDR3 DNA follows: TGTGCCAGCAGTGAAGATGGCTACGAGCAGTACTTC.

This rearrangement joins TRBV7-9 to TRBJ2-4, with 13 bases aligning to TRBD2. The CDR3 has 19 amino acids. The germline V gene has CDR1 SEHNR and CDR2 FQNEAQ (reference sequence). The junction had 11 bases not matched to a gene; V was cut back by 6 bases and J by 0 bases. DNA for the CDR3: TGTGCCAGCAGTCAAAGACTAGCGGGGGGACTAATAGCCAAAAACATTCAGTACTTC. Amino acid sequence: CASSQRLAGGLIAKNIQYF.

The chain has TRBV4-1 and TRBJ1-1; weak D call: TRBD1 (6 bases). The CDR3 loop spans 16 amino acids. V shed 6 bases and J shed 3 bases, with 20 bases lying between them. Germline V CDR1 and CDR2: MGHRA, YSYEKL. For the CDR3, the DNA is TGCGCCAGCAGGGGGGGAGGGGGGCTAGAGGACACTGAAGCTTTCTTT. This encodes CASRGGGGLEDTEAFF.

The chain combines TRBV30 with TRBJ1-1; D remains ambiguous. CDR3 length: 13 amino acids. Germline V gives CDR1 GTSNPN, CDR2 SVGIG (reference sequence). V was trimmed by 0 bases and J by 4 bases, leaving 9 bases between them. As DNA, the CDR3 is TGTGCCTGGAGTGTCGACGGCAGCACTGAAGCTTTCTTT. Its protein is CAWSVDGSTEAFF.

The V call is TRBV27, the J call TRBJ2-2; the D gene is possibly TRBD1 (5 bases). Germline CDR1 reads MNHEY; CDR2 reads SMNVEV (reference sequence). The CDR3 runs 14 residues. V lost 11 bases and J 1 base, leaving 14 bases between the germline ends. The CDR3 coding sequence is TGTGCCTCCAGCATGGGGCAGAACACCGGGGAGCTGTTTTTT. Its protein product is CASSMGQNTGELFF.

The CDR3, as DNA: TGTGCCAGCAGCTCGATCGCGGTGGGACCAGATACGCAGTATTTT. Translation gives CASSSIAVGPDTQYF. The V gene is TRBV7-2, the J gene TRBJ2-3; D is possibly TRBD1 or TRBD2 (5 bases each). Looked up from germline, CDR1 is SGHTA and CDR2 is FQGNSA. The CDR3 is 15 residues long. The germline V and J ends were trimmed by 4 bases and 4 bases, with 15 bases remaining between them.

In this sample, this clone turned up a few times. V and J are TRBV7-8 and TRBJ2-1, with 8 bases that match TRBD2. Germline V gene lookup returns CDR1 SGHVS and CDR2 FQNEAQ. This CDR3 has 15 amino acids. Germline trimming cut 1 base from V and 4 bases from J; bases unmatched to any gene: 3. The CDR3 loop reads CASSLGAGEYNEQFF. The CDR3 DNA is TGTGCCAGCAGCTTAGGAGCGGGGGAATACAATGAGCAGTTCTTC.

The gene calls are TRBV27 and TRBJ2-4; D perhaps matches TRBD1 (6 bases). The CDR3 sequence is 17 residues long. The ends were cut back, 2 bases at V and 4 bases at J, with 18 bases in the middle. Germline values: CDR1 MNHEY, CDR2 SMNVEV (reference sequence). The CDR3 sequence: CASSLLGPQGIKNIQYF. In DNA, the CDR3 is TGTGCCAGCAGTTTACTGGGGCCCCAGGGGATTAAAAACATTCAGTACTTC.

By share of the sample, this clone is hyperexpanded. The J gene is TRBJ2-1, the V gene TRBV11-2, with TRBD1 matching over 7 bases. The germline V gene has CDR1 SGHAT and CDR2 FQNNGV. V lost 0 bases and J lost 2; bases outside the gene matches: 1. The CDR3 totals 15 residues. The CDR3 spells CASSLEQGPYNEQFF. DNA of the CDR3: TGTGCCAGCAGCTTAGAACAGGGGCCCTACAATGAGCAGTTCTTC.

The V gene is TRBV6-5, the J gene TRBJ2-2; a weak D match, TRBD1 (6 bases). CDR1 and CDR2 (germline): MNHEY, SVGAGI. The CDR3 consists of 15 residues. V was clipped by 2 bases and J by 2 bases, with 9 bases between them. In DNA form, the CDR3 reads TGTGCCAGCAGTTACGCACAGGGTAACACCGGGGAGCTGTTTTTT. As protein: CASSYAQGNTGELFF.

The chain carries TRBV6-5 and TRBJ2-7; either TRBD1 or TRBD2 may supply D (5 bases each). The CDR3 spans 13 residues. Per the germline V gene, CDR1 is MNHEY and CDR2 is SVGAGI. V lost 10 bases and J lost 2, with 15 bases in between. CDR3 sequence (DNA): TGTGCCACCAGCTGGGACGGGGCCTACGAGCAGTACTTC. Translating it yields CATSWDGAYEQYF.

The chain uses TRBV5-1 and TRBJ1-1, with TRBD1 matching 9 bases. V lost 2 bases and J lost 3; bases outside the gene matches: 2. Germline CDR1 is SGHRS and CDR2 is YFSETQ. CDR3 size: 14 residues. The CDR3 reads CASSFGQGYTEAFF. The CDR3 coding sequence is TGCGCCAGCAGCTTCGGACAGGGGTACACTGAAGCTTTCTTT.

This rearrangement joins TRBV29-1 to TRBJ1-3, with 8 bases lining up with TRBD1. Trimming at V came to 0 bases and at J to 2 bases, leaving 0 bases not matched to a gene. Per germline, CDR1 SQVTM and CDR2 ANQGSEA. CDR3 length equals 14 residues. CDR3 sequence reads: CSVEETGAGNTIYF. The CDR3 nucleotides are TGCAGCGTTGAAGAGACAGGGGCTGGAAACACCATATATTTT.

This clone is medium-sized (0.01 to 0.1%) by share. This chain uses TRBV7-9 with TRBJ1-2; TRBD1 aligns across 7 bases. The ends lost 8 bases at V and 4 bases at J; junction bases unmatched: 13. Germline-derived CDR1 and CDR2 are SEHNR and FQNEAQ (reference sequence). The CDR3 extends over 15 amino acids. CDR3 sequence (DNA): TGTGCCAGCCATATCGACAGGGACCTTACCTATGGCTACACCTTC. Translated: CASHIDRDLTYGYTF.

The chain links TRBV9 to TRBJ2-2; D ambiguous. Trimming stripped 4 bases from V and 8 bases from J, with 24 bases between. Germline assignment: CDR1 SGDLS and CDR2 YYNGEE. The CDR3 is 17 amino acids. The CDR3 DNA is TGTGCCAGCAGCCCTCCCCGTGGTGGATCTGGTGGTGGGGAGCTGTTTTTT. The encoded protein is CASSPPRGGSGGGELFF.

The rearrangement joins TRBV5-6 to TRBJ2-6; D gene uncertain. The germline gives CDR1 SGHDT, CDR2 YYEEEE. The CDR3 is 15 amino acids. Trimming left V 1 base short and J 4 bases short, with 9 bases between. CDR3 amino acids: CASSLLLAGANVLTF. For the CDR3, the DNA is TGTGCCAGCAGCTTGTTGCTGGCAGGGGCCAACGTCCTGACTTTC. The entire variable domain, with the rest obtained from reference TRBV5-6 and TRBJ2-6, is as follows: DAGVTQSPTHLIKTRGQQVTLRCSPKSGHDTVSWYQQALGQGPQFIFQYYEEEERQRGNFPDRFSGHQFPNYSSELNVNALLLGDSALYLCASSLLLAGANVLTFGAGSRLTVL.

The rearrangement joins TRBV5-6 to TRBJ2-6, with D perhaps matching TRBD1 or TRBD2 (6 bases each). Germline CDR1 SGHDT, CDR2 YYEEEE. V lost 4 bases and J 2 bases, leaving 10 bases between the germline ends. CDR3 length equals 15 residues. The CDR3 nucleotides are TGTGCCAGCAGCGTGGAGGGGGCTGGGGCCAACGTCCTGACTTTC. It specifies CASSVEGAGANVLTF. The whole variable domain, remainder taken from reference TRBV5-6 and TRBJ2-6, is DAGVTQSPTHLIKTRGQQVTLRCSPKSGHDTVSWYQQALGQGPQFIFQYYEEEERQRGNFPDRFSGHQFPNYSSELNVNALLLGDSALYLCASSVEGAGANVLTFGAGSRLTVL.

The chain employs TRBV4-2 and TRBJ1-6, with D possibly TRBD1 on 5 matching bases. Trimming pared 3 bases from V and 13 bases from J, leaving 13 bases between. CDR3 length: 13 residues. The germline V gene has CDR1 LGHNA and CDR2 YNFKEQ. CDR3 nucleotides: TGTGCCAGCAGCCAGACAGAGTTATCGCCCCTCCACTTT. The encoded protein is CASSQTELSPLHF.